One sample yielded the 25 T cell receptor beta chains listed below, sequenced in a study of shared clonotypes between healthy human individuals. Profiling relied on immunoSEQ multiplex PCR, and the TCRdb table lists in-frame clones only, not all of them. The table lists around 700,000 clones, 72% of them singletons. Sequenced input: memory CD4+ T cells sorted from blood. Specified subset: CD45RA-negative fraction. These receptors came from a woman younger than 45 in good health.

The chain carries TRBV7-2 and TRBJ1-4; weak D call: TRBD1 (6 bases). There are 14 residues in the CDR3. Germline V gene sequence: CDR1 SGHTA, CDR2 FQGNSA. Trimming left V 6 bases short and J 1 base short, with 9 bases between. The CDR3 region is CASRRGGTNEKLFF. Here the CDR3 DNA reads TGTGCCAGCAGGAGGGGGGGAACTAATGAAAAACTGTTTTTT.

The chain employs TRBV2 and TRBJ1-1; tentatively, D is TRBD1 (5 bases). The CDR3 has 14 amino acids. Per the germline V gene, CDR1 is SNHLY and CDR2 is FYNNEI. Trimming shortened V by 6 bases and J by 11 bases, and 22 bases separated the two germline ends. The CDR3 loop is CASRLQTGPSQAFF. The CDR3 DNA is TGTGCCAGCAGGCTACAGACGGGGCCCTCTCAGGCTTTCTTT.

The chain is built from TRBV6-6 and TRBJ2-3, with TRBD2 identical over 7 bases. Germline trimming cut 5 bases from V and 3 bases from J; bases unmatched to any gene: 8. Germline V lookup: CDR1 MNHNY, CDR2 SVGAGI (reference sequence). This CDR3 contains 15 residues. This chain's CDR3 is CASSPIAGWTDTQYF. CDR3 nucleotides: TGTGCCAGCAGTCCAATAGCGGGCTGGACAGATACGCAGTATTTT.

This chain connects TRBV2 to TRBJ1-4; D not certain. V lost 6 bases, J lost 6 bases, and 11 bases lay in between. This CDR3 spans 13 amino acids. The germline gives CDR1 SNHLY, CDR2 FYNNEI. The CDR3 DNA reads as TGTGCCAGCAGACTACTTGCCGATGAAAAACTGTTTTTT. It specifies CASRLLADEKLFF.

This clone occurred once. This chain uses TRBV19 with TRBJ1-2; a possible D gene is TRBD1 (5 bases). This CDR3 is 16 amino acids long. Germline V CDR1 and CDR2: LNHDA, SQIVND (reference sequence). The V end lost 2 bases, the J end lost 2 bases, and 15 bases lay between the germline ends. CDR3 sequence reads: CASSIPFGHLNYGYTF. CDR3 DNA: TGTGCCAGTAGTATACCCTTTGGACACCTAAACTATGGCTACACCTTC.

This clone was counted a single time. The rearrangement uses TRBV19 and TRBJ2-5; D is unclear. The CDR3 is 13 amino acids. V was clipped by 1 base and J by 4 bases, with 7 bases between them. Germline CDR1 LNHDA, CDR2 SQIVND (reference sequence). The CDR3 sequence is CASSIARLETQYF. The CDR3 region has the DNA TGTGCCAGTAGTATAGCACGCTTAGAGACCCAGTACTTC.

The chain couples TRBV28 to TRBJ1-5, with D perhaps matching TRBD1 (5 bases). Germline V gene data show CDR1 as MDHEN and CDR2 as SYDVKM. The V and J ends lost 5 bases and 5 bases respectively, with 10 bases between them. CDR3 size: 13 residues. The CDR3 reads CASSGDRDQPQHF. The CDR3 nucleotides read TGTGCCAGCAGTGGGGACCGAGATCAGCCCCAGCATTTT.

The chain joins TRBV2 to TRBJ2-7; D may be TRBD2 (6 bases). V was shortened by 3 bases and J by 2 bases, with 20 bases between the two germline ends. The CDR3 is made up of 17 amino acids. Germline CDR1 SNHLY, CDR2 FYNNEI. The CDR3 bases are TGTGCCAGCAGTGACGGGGTCGAGGCGCGGGAAGCCTACGAGCAGTACTTC. This gives the protein CASSDGVEAREAYEQYF. Using reference TRBV2 and TRBJ2-7 for the parts outside the CDR3, the full variable domain is EPEVTQTPSHQVTQMGQEVILRCVPISNHLYFYWYRQILGQKVEFLVSFYNNEISEKSEIFDDQFSVERPDGSNFTLKIRSTKLEDSAMYFCASSDGVEAREAYEQYFGPGTRLTVT.

This clone was detected only a few times. The chain joins TRBV5-1 to TRBJ2-2, with D perhaps TRBD1 or TRBD2 (6 bases each). The CDR3 runs 16 residues. Deletions cut 6 bases from V and 2 bases from J, with 17 bases between. Germline V gene sequence: CDR1 SGHRS, CDR2 YFSETQ. The CDR3 region is CASTGSGGTNTGELFF. CDR3 coding DNA: TGCGCCAGCACCGGTTCCGGCGGGACAAACACCGGGGAGCTGTTTTTT.

The rearrangement links TRBV6-1 to TRBJ2-7; 9 bases map to TRBD1. The V segment lost 3 bases and the J segment 5 bases; nucleotides outside the gene matches: 5. This CDR3 has 14 amino acids. Germline CDR1 MNHNS, CDR2 SASEGT. This chain's CDR3 is CASSEPGQGHEQYF. CDR3 DNA: TGTGCCAGCAGTGAGCCGGGACAGGGCCACGAGCAGTACTTC.

The rearrangement links TRBV30 to TRBJ2-7; 12 positions agree with TRBD2. V shed 1 base, J shed 3 bases, and the junction held 7 bases outside the gene matches. In germline, CDR1 is GTSNPN, CDR2 SVGIG (reference sequence). This CDR3 region has 16 residues. The CDR3 DNA reads TGTGCCTGGAGTGGAAGACTAGCGGGAGTCATCTACGAGCAGTACTTC. Translated: CAWSGRLAGVIYEQYF.

About this clone itself: The junction shows a germline mismatch at one end, possibly a read error. The chain couples TRBV7-2 to TRBJ2-1; D uncertain. Per the germline V gene, CDR1 is SGHTA and CDR2 is FQGNSA. CDR3 length: 13 amino acids. The chain's CDR3 is CASSPQSFNEQFF. The CDR3 coding sequence is TGTGCCAGCAGCCCCCAGTCCTTCAATGAGCAGTTCTTC.

This clone was observed at least ten times. The chain combines TRBV11-2 with TRBJ1-1; D ambiguous. Germline values: CDR1 SGHAT, CDR2 FQNNGV. CDR3 length equals 14 residues. V lost 3 bases, J lost 2 bases, and 10 bases lay in between. The CDR3 DNA reads as TGTGCCAGCAGCTTCGTGGGTTTAAACACTGAAGCTTTCTTT. Translated: CASSFVGLNTEAFF.

The J gene is TRBJ2-3, the V gene TRBV2, with D hard to call. V was trimmed by 7 bases and J by 0 bases, leaving 11 bases between them. The CDR3 is 14 amino acids. Germline CDR1 is SNHLY and CDR2 is FYNNEI. The CDR3 loop is CASTPVYSTDTQYF. For the CDR3, the DNA is TGTGCCAGCACCCCGGTTTATAGCACAGATACGCAGTATTTT.

V usage is TRBV14 and J usage is TRBJ2-7; D gene ambiguous. CDR1 SGHDN and CDR2 FVKESK come from the germline V gene. Deletions cut 1 base from V and 4 bases from J, with 8 bases between. This CDR3 region has 13 residues. CDR3 region: CASSQVYGYEQYF. The CDR3 bases are TGTGCCAGCAGCCAAGTTTATGGGTACGAGCAGTACTTC.

The chain links TRBV5-3 to TRBJ1-2, with D possibly being TRBD1 (6 bases). TRBV5-3 is an ORF; its function is uncertain. CDR3 length: 13 residues. The ends were cut back, 0 bases at V and 8 bases at J, with 11 bases in the middle. The CDR3 nucleotides read TGTGCCAGAAGCTTGGACAGGGAAAAAGGCTACACCTTC. Encoded protein: CARSLDREKGYTF.

The gene calls are TRBV6-4 and TRBJ2-3; D remains ambiguous. Germline CDR1 is MRHNA and CDR2 is SNTAGT. Deletions cut 4 bases from V and 3 bases from J, with 8 bases between. This CDR3 has 13 amino acids. The CDR3 bases are TGTGCCAGCAGTGCCGGTGATACAGATACGCAGTATTTT. This gives the protein CASSAGDTDTQYF.

The chain recombines TRBV2 with TRBJ1-2; 12 positions agree with TRBD1. The germline CDR1 and CDR2 sequences are SNHLY and FYNNEI. V dropped 7 bases and J dropped 7; count of bases not matched to a gene: 10. The length of the CDR3 is 15 residues. The CDR3 nucleotides read TGTGCCAGCAATACCCGGGACAGGGGGCTGGTTGGCTACACCTTC. Translating gives CASNTRDRGLVGYTF.

The rearrangement joins TRBV30 to TRBJ1-3; D uncertain. CDR1 is GTSNPN and CDR2 is SVGIG in the germline V gene (reference sequence). CDR3 size: 13 residues. V was cut by 1 base and J by 4 bases, with 8 bases left in between. CDR3 sequence (DNA): TGTGCCTGGAGTGGCCCGGGAGGAAACACCATATATTTT. This gives the protein CAWSGPGGNTIYF.

The CDR3 DNA is TGTGCCAGCAGCTTGGAGGGAGGGAAACTGTTTTTT. Translation gives CASSLEGGKLFF. The chain couples TRBV5-5 to TRBJ1-4; no reliable D call. The CDR3 is 12 residues long. Trimming stripped 0 bases from V and 11 bases from J, with 8 bases between. CDR1 and CDR2 (germline): SGHKS, YYEKEE (reference sequence).

This chain uses TRBV5-4 with TRBJ2-3; D is perhaps TRBD2 (5 bases). Germline CDR1 is SGHNT and CDR2 is YYREEE (reference sequence). The ends were cut back, 0 bases at V and 0 bases at J, with 11 bases in the middle. The CDR3 runs 16 residues. The chain's CDR3 is CASSLEAAASTDTQYF. DNA of the CDR3: TGTGCCAGCAGCTTGGAAGCAGCGGCTAGCACAGATACGCAGTATTTT.

This clone was counted only a few times. CDR3: CATSRDGAGLSTYEQYF. In nucleotides, the CDR3 is TGTGCCACCAGCAGAGATGGTGCGGGACTCTCGACCTACGAGCAGTACTTC. The chain couples TRBV15 to TRBJ2-7, with TRBD2 as a possible D gene (6 bases). The germline V gene encodes CDR1 LNHNV and CDR2 YYDKDF (reference sequence). This CDR3 has 17 amino acids. V gave up 0 bases and J gave up 2 bases, with 17 bases separating them. Full variable domain (outside the CDR3, taken from reference TRBV15 and TRBJ2-7): DAMVIQNPRYQVTQFGKPVTLSCSQTLNHNVMYWYQQKSSQAPKLLFHYYDKDFNNEADTPDNFQSRRPNTSFCFLDIRSPGLGDTAMYLCATSRDGAGLSTYEQYFGPGTRLTVT.

The chain joins TRBV11-3 to TRBJ2-2; TRBD2 aligns across 9 bases. The CDR3 spans 16 residues. Per germline, CDR1 SGHNT and CDR2 YENEEA. V was clipped by 2 bases and J by 5 bases; unmatched bases: 6. CDR3 DNA: TGTGCCAGCAGCTTAAATAGCGGGAGCGGTACCGGGGAGCTGTTTTTT. Protein sequence: CASSLNSGSGTGELFF.

The rearrangement joins TRBV30 to TRBJ1-5; D uncertain. This CDR3 has 13 residues. Per germline, CDR1 GTSNPN and CDR2 SVGIG (reference sequence). Trimming stripped 2 bases from V and 3 bases from J, with 8 bases between. Written as DNA, the CDR3 is TGTGCCTGGAGTCCTACCTCCAATCAGCCCCAGCATTTT. Its protein product is CAWSPTSNQPQHF.

With regard to this clone: A read error may account for a junction end that differs from germline. V is TRBV6-5 and J is TRBJ2-7, with 7 bases that match TRBD2. Germline CDR1 is MNHEY and CDR2 is SVGAGI. The CDR3 loop spans 15 amino acids. In DNA form, the CDR3 reads TGTGCCAGCAGTATCGTAGCGGGCAATTCCTACGAGCGGTACTTC. Its protein product is CASSIVAGNSYERYF.